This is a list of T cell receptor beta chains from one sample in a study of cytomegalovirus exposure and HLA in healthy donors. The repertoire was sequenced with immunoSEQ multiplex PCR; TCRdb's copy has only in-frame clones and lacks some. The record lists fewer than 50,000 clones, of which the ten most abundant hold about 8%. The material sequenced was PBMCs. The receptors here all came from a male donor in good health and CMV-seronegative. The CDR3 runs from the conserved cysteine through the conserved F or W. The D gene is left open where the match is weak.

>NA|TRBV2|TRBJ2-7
CASSPLRSSYEQYF
TGTGCCAGCAGCCCCCTTAGAAGCTCCTACGAGCAGTACTTC
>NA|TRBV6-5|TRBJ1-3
CATTAGESGNTIYF
TGTGCGACCACCGCGGGGGAGTCTGGAAACACCATATATTTT
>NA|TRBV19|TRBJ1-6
CASSGESVTGSPLHF
TGTGCCAGTAGTGGGGAATCGGTAACGGGATCACCCCTCCACTTT
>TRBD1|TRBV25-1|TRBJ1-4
CASSGQGARYEKLFF
TGTGCCAGCAGTGGCCAGGGGGCGAGGTATGAAAAACTGTTTTTT
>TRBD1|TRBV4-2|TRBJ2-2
CASSQVGYGDRENTGELFF
TGTGCCAGCAGCCAAGTGGGATATGGGGACAGGGAGAACACCGGGGAGCTGTTTTTT
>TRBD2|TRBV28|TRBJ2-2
CASSSPSGSRGELFF
TGTGCCAGCAGTTCCCCTAGCGGGAGTCGCGGGGAGCTGTTTTTT
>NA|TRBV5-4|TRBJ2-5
CASSPRDQETQYF
TGTGCCAGCAGCCCACGGGACCAAGAGACCCAGTACTTC
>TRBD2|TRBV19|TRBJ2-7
CASSMSLAGDEQYF
TGTGCCAGTAGTATGTCGCTAGCGGGCGACGAGCAGTACTTC
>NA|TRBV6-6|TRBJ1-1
CASSSGTLNSEAFF
TGTGCCAGCAGTTCAGGAACCTTGAATAGTGAAGCTTTCTTT
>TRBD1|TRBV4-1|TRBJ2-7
CASSHVTGARYEQYF
TGCGCCAGCAGCCACGTAACAGGGGCCCGCTACGAGCAGTACTTC
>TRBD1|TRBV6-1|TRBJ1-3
CASRDRGGNTIYF
TGTGCCAGCCGTGACAGGGGTGGAAACACCATATATTTT
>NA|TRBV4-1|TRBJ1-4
CASSLQRTEKLFF
TGCGCCAGCAGCCTACAAAGAACTGAAAAACTGTTTTTT
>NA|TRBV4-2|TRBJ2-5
CASSQGDPGLLWPQYF
TGTGCCAGCAGCCAAGGGGACCCGGGACTTCTGTGGCCCCAGTACTTC
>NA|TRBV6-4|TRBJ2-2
CASSASPGTGELFF
TGTGCCAGCAGCGCGAGCCCAGGCACCGGGGAGCTGTTTTTT
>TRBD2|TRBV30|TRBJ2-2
CASGTRGTGELFF
TGTGCCTCCGGGACTAGAGGGACCGGGGAGCTGTTTTTT
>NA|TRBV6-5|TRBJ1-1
CASSPSLTAAEAFF
TGTGCCAGCAGCCCGAGCCTTACAGCCGCTGAAGCTTTCTTT
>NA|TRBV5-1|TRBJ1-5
CASSPVGSNQPQHF
TGCGCCAGCAGCCCGGTCGGGAGCAATCAGCCCCAGCATTTT
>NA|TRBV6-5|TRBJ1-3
CASRPGGSGNTIYF
TGTGCCAGCAGACCCGGGGGCTCTGGAAACACCATATATTTT
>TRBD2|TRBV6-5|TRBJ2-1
CASSGAGGVNEQFF
TGTGCCAGCAGTGGGGCGGGGGGCGTAAATGAGCAGTTCTTC
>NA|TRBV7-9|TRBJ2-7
CASSLNFEQYF
TGTGCCAGCAGCTTAAACTTCGAGCAGTACTTC
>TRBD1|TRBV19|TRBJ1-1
CASSTGDRGHTEAFF
TGTGCCAGTAGTACTGGGGACAGGGGGCACACTGAAGCTTTCTTT
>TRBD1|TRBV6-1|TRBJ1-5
CASSRQGDNQPQHF
TGTGCCAGCAGTAGGCAGGGGGACAATCAGCCCCAGCATTTT
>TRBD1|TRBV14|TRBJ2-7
CASSQDPAQGAGEQYF
TGTGCCAGCAGCCAAGATCCCGCACAGGGGGCGGGGGAGCAGTACTTC
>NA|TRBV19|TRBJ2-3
CATSERGGWTQYF
TGTGCCACCAGCGAAAGGGGCGGATGGACGCAGTATTTT
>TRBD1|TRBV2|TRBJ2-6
CASTGQAGGANVLTF
TGTGCCAGCACGGGACAGGCTGGTGGGGCCAACGTCCTGACTTTC
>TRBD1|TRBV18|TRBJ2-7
CASSPQGAYEQYF
TGTGCCAGCTCACCTCAGGGGGCCTACGAGCAGTACTTC
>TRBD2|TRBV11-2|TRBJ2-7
CASSLGRAGKGYEQYF
TGTGCCAGCAGCTTAGGAAGAGCGGGGAAGGGCTACGAGCAGTACTTC
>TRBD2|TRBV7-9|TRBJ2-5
CASSWGLEPETQYF
TGTGCCAGCAGCTGGGGACTAGAACCGGAGACCCAGTACTTC
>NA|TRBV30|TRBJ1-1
CAWRSPGPKNTEAFF
TGTGCCTGGAGGTCCCCTGGCCCCAAAAACACTGAAGCTTTCTTT
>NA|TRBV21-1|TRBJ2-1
CASRVGLAGAQSSYNEQFF
TGTGCCAGCAGGGTCGGACTAGCGGGAGCTCAGAGCTCCTACAATGAGCAGTTCTTC
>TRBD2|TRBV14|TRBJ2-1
CASSQDGGLADYNEQFF
TGTGCCAGCAGCCAAGATGGAGGACTAGCGGACTACAATGAGCAGTTCTTC
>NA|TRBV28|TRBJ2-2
CASRTHGGNTGELFF
TGTGCCAGCAGAACACACGGGGGGAACACCGGGGAGCTGTTTTTT
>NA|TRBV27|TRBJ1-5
CASSLTGFDSNQPQHF
TGTGCCAGCAGTTTAACAGGGTTTGACAGCAATCAGCCCCAGCATTTT
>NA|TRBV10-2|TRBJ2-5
CASSKSGTQLEQYF
TGCGCCAGCAGTAAGTCCGGGACACAGCTAGAGCAGTACTTC
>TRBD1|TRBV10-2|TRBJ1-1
CASRKTGGTEAFF
TGCGCCAGCAGGAAAACAGGGGGCACTGAAGCTTTCTTT
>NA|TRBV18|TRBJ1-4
CASSPGATNEKLFF
TGTGCCAGCTCACCAGGGGCCACTAATGAAAAACTGTTTTTT
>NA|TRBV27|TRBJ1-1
CASSLTGRDEAFF
TGTGCCAGCAGTTTAACAGGCAGGGATGAAGCTTTCTTT
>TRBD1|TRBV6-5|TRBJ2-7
CASSGTAPYEQYF
TGTGCCAGCAGTGGGACAGCTCCCTACGAGCAGTACTTC